One sample yielded the 24 T cell receptor beta chains listed below, sequenced in a study of blood T cell repertoires in COVID-19 (dated by TCRdb to between 2020 and 2021). The library was made by the immunoSEQ multiplex PCR assay. Sourced from immuneACCESS, this table was stored by TCRdb with only in-frame sequences that have V and J called. A share of the clones is absent; for the studies checked, an unresolved V gene accounts for under half, and the remainder has no known explanation. This sample comprises about 11,000 clones, around 90% of them detected only once. The top ten hold over 9.5% of the sample. Sequencing was carried out using peripheral blood. The receptors derive from a human donor in a cohort sampled during active COVID-19.

The gene calls are TRBV5-6 and TRBJ1-1; D is unresolved. Trimming cost V 0 bases and J 6 bases, with 9 bases left between them. Germline values: CDR1 SGHDT, CDR2 YYEEEE. The CDR3 extends over 13 amino acids. The DNA of the CDR3 is TGTGCCAGCAGCTTGGTGGGAGGCCCTGAAGCTTTCTTT. Its protein product is CASSLVGGPEAFF.

Comment on this clone: One end of the junction is discordant with germline, which a read error may explain. The chain is built from TRBV7-7 and TRBJ2-2; 8 nucleotides agree with TRBD1. CDR1 SSHAT and CDR2 FNYEAQ come from the germline V gene (reference sequence). CDR3 length: 17 amino acids. CDR3 DNA: TGTGCTAGCAGCTTAGCGCCAGGGGGCATCAACACCGGGGAGCTGTTTTTT. Its translation: CASSLAPGGINTGELFF. The full variable domain, completed using reference TRBV7-7 and TRBJ2-2, is GAGVSQSPRYKVTKRGQDVTLRCDPISSHATLYWYQQALGQGPEFLTYFNYEAQPDKSGLPSDRFSAERPEGSISTLTIQRTEQRDSAMYRCASSLAPGGINTGELFFGEGSRLTVL.

The V and J genes are TRBV10-3 and TRBJ2-2, with 13 bases identical to TRBD2. The V gene end was trimmed by 7 bases and the J gene end by 7 bases; junction bases not matched to a gene: 3. There are 14 residues in the CDR3. The V gene's germline CDR1 is ENHRY and CDR2 SYGVKD. The CDR3: CAIMGLAGSGELFF. DNA of the CDR3: TGTGCCATCATGGGACTAGCGGGGAGCGGGGAGCTGTTTTTT.

This rearrangement joins TRBV29-1 to TRBJ2-5; 7 nucleotides align to TRBD1. J gave up 5 bases and V 6 bases, and 6 bases lay outside the gene matches. Germline CDR1 reads SQVTM; CDR2 reads ANQGSEA. The CDR3 is made up of 12 amino acids. The CDR3 region has the DNA TGCAGCGTCCTCTACAGGGGTGAGACCCAGTACTTC. This translates into CSVLYRGETQYF. Drawing the rest from reference TRBV29-1 and TRBJ2-5, the complete variable domain is SAVISQKPSRDICQRGTSLTIQCQVDSQVTMMFWYRQQPGQSLTLIATANQGSEATYESGFVIDKFPISRPNLTFSTLTVSNMSPEDSSIYLCSVLYRGETQYFGPGTRLLVL.

V usage is TRBV28 and J usage is TRBJ2-3; possibly TRBD2 for D (7 bases). CDR3 length: 14 residues. V lost 4 bases to trimming and J lost 6 bases, with 14 bases between them. Germline-derived CDR1 and CDR2 are MDHEN and SYDVKM. For the CDR3, the DNA is TGTGCCAGCAGTTCCGGGGGGCCCACGGATACGCAGTATTTT. Protein: CASSSGGPTDTQYF. The full variable domain, its missing parts supplied by reference TRBV28 and TRBJ2-3, is DVKVTQSSRYLVKRTGEKVFLECVQDMDHENMFWYRQDPGLGLRLIYFSYDVKMKEKGDIPEGYSVSREKKERFSLILESASTNQTSMYLCASSSGGPTDTQYFGPGTRLTVL.

The V and J genes are TRBV2 and TRBJ1-2, with 7 bases matching TRBD1. The CDR3 spans 14 residues. V was clipped by 6 bases and J by 0 bases; unmatched bases: 4. The germline V gene has CDR1 SNHLY and CDR2 FYNNEI. This CDR3 reads CASSAGTANYGYTF. CDR3 DNA: TGTGCCAGCAGCGCCGGGACAGCTAACTATGGCTACACCTTC.

In regard to this clone: Mismatch with germline at one junction end may stem from a read error. V gene TRBV6-2 or TRBV6-3 combines with J gene TRBJ1-1, with a possible D match to TRBD1 (5 bases). The CDR3 has 15 amino acids. The germline V gene encodes CDR1 MNHEY and CDR2 SVGEGT. The CDR3 spells CASRYWQGGRTEAFF. The CDR3, as DNA: TGTGCCAGCAGATACTGGCAGGGCGGTAGGACTGAAGCTTTCTTT.

The chain recombines TRBV7-6 with TRBJ2-5; 9 bases align to TRBD1. J lost 1 base, V lost 5 bases, and 11 bases had no gene match. From germline, CDR1 is SGHVS and CDR2 FNYEAQ. The CDR3 has 17 residues. In nucleotides, the CDR3 is TGTGCCAGCAGCATCGGATTCGGGACAGGGTCCCAAGAGACCCAGTACTTC. This codes for CASSIGFGTGSQETQYF. Supplemented by reference TRBV7-6 and TRBJ2-5, the full variable domain reads GAGVSQSPRYKVTKRGQDVALRCDPISGHVSLYWYRQALGQGPEFLTYFNYEAQQDKSGLPNDRFSAERPEGSISTLTIQRTEQRDSAMYRCASSIGFGTGSQETQYFGPGTRLLVL.

The J gene is TRBJ1-2, the V gene TRBV6-6; D not resolved. Trimming cost V 0 bases and J 0 bases, with 8 bases left between them. CDR3 length: 15 amino acids. CDR1 and CDR2 (germline): MNHNY, SVGAGI (reference sequence). This chain's CDR3 is CASSYSPGANYGYTF. CDR3 in DNA: TGTGCCAGCAGTTACTCTCCGGGAGCTAACTATGGCTACACCTTC.

The chain carries TRBV12-2 and TRBJ2-2; the listed D gene, TRBD2, was not tested against the DNA. TRBV12-2 is reported as a pseudogene. This CDR3 region has 23 residues. CDR3: CASRLVPVPGLAGEHPNTGELFF. CDR3 sequence (DNA): TGTGCAAGTCGCTTAGTCCCCGTGCCGGGACTAGCGGGGGAGCACCCGAACACCGGGGAGCTGTTTTTT.

This sequence joins TRBV6-5 and TRBJ1-2, with TRBD1 identical over 7 bases. After removal of 10 bases from V and 8 bases from J, the junction contained 7 bases not matched to a gene. This CDR3 is 11 amino acids long. Germline-derived CDR1 and CDR2 are MNHEY and SVGAGI. In nucleotides, the CDR3 is TGTGCCACCAAGACAGGGTTCGGCTACACCTTC. Its protein is CATKTGFGYTF.

This clone has just a few counts. J is TRBJ2-3 and V is TRBV6-5; maybe TRBD2 (5 bases). Trimming shortened V by 5 bases and J by 8 bases, and 14 bases separated the two germline ends. CDR3 length: 13 amino acids. Germline V CDR1 and CDR2: MNHEY, SVGAGI. Written as DNA, the CDR3 is TGTGCCAGCAGTCCTACCCGGGAAGGTACGCAGTATTTT. This codes for CASSPTREGTQYF.

This clone appeared a single time. The gene calls are TRBV7-2 and TRBJ2-7; D is perhaps TRBD1 (6 bases). V shed 1 base and J shed 6 bases, with 13 bases lying between them. Germline V gives CDR1 SGHTA, CDR2 FQGNSA. The CDR3 runs to 14 residues. For the CDR3, the DNA is TGTGCCAGCAGCTTAGGGGGGCTCCCCCTCGAGCAGTACTTC. Its protein is CASSLGGLPLEQYF. Together with reference TRBV7-2 and TRBJ2-7, the CDR3 gives the full variable domain: GAGVSQSPSNKVTEKGKDVELRCDPISGHTALYWYRQSLGQGLEFLIYFQGNSAPDKSGLPSDRFSAERTGGSVSTLTIQRTQQEDSAVYLCASSLGGLPLEQYFGPGTRLTVT.

This chain joins TRBV7-9 and TRBJ2-5, with no clear D. Per germline, CDR1 SEHNR and CDR2 FQNEAQ (reference sequence). Trimming removed 1 base from V and 5 bases from J, with 11 bases in between. The CDR3 extends over 14 amino acids. DNA of the CDR3: TGTGCCAGCAGCTTAGGACACGTGAAGGAGACCCAGTACTTC. This codes for CASSLGHVKETQYF.

This chain links TRBV9 with TRBJ2-1; 11 bases align to TRBD2. The CDR3 has 20 amino acids. Germline V gene data show CDR1 as SGDLS and CDR2 as YYNGEE. Unmatched junction bases numbered 19, after V lost 3 bases and J lost 5 bases. The CDR3, as DNA: TGTGCCAGCAGCGGTTGGGGCGAAAAGACTAGCGGGGACTATGACAATGAGCAGTTCTTC. The encoded protein is CASSGWGEKTSGDYDNEQFF.

The chain links TRBV5-1 to TRBJ1-6, with D possibly TRBD1 on 5 matching bases. V lost 1 base, J lost 0 bases, and 17 bases lay in between. Per the germline V gene, CDR1 is SGHRS and CDR2 is YFSETQ. The CDR3 has 19 amino acids. CDR3 nucleotides: TGCGCCAGCAGCTTGACCGCAGGGACCGGGAGCTCCTATAATTCACCCCTCCACTTT. This codes for CASSLTAGTGSSYNSPLHF.

This chain uses TRBV19 with TRBJ1-5, with D perhaps TRBD1 (6 bases). The V end lost 7 bases, the J end lost 6 bases, and 13 bases lay between the germline ends. From germline, CDR1 is LNHDA and CDR2 SQIVND (reference sequence). The CDR3 runs 13 residues. The CDR3 loop reads CASTEGVGQPQHF. CDR3 sequence (DNA): TGTGCCAGTACCGAGGGGGTGGGTCAGCCCCAGCATTTT.

This chain uses TRBV15 with TRBJ2-5; perhaps TRBD1 as D (5 bases). The ends were cut back, 4 bases at V and 2 bases at J, with 14 bases in the middle. The CDR3 consists of 15 residues. Germline V gives CDR1 LNHNV, CDR2 YYDKDF (reference sequence). The CDR3 reads CATSMNTGTQETQYF. CDR3 nucleotide sequence: TGTGCCACCAGCATGAATACAGGAACACAAGAGACCCAGTACTTC. Supplemented by reference TRBV15 and TRBJ2-5, the full variable domain reads DAMVIQNPRYQVTQFGKPVTLSCSQTLNHNVMYWYQQKSSQAPKLLFHYYDKDFNNEADTPDNFQSRRPNTSFCFLDIRSPGLGDTAMYLCATSMNTGTQETQYFGPGTRLLVL.

This clone was observed a single time. V is TRBV6-5 and J is TRBJ2-3, with D perhaps TRBD1 (5 bases). Trimming cost V 0 bases and J 6 bases, with 10 bases left between them. The CDR3 consists of 14 residues. Germline V gene lookup returns CDR1 MNHEY and CDR2 SVGAGI. The CDR3 DNA is TGTGCCAGCAGTTACTCGGCAGGGTGGGATACGCAGTATTTT. It specifies CASSYSAGWDTQYF.

The chain uses TRBV2 and TRBJ1-1; the match to TRBD1 covers 9 bases. The CDR3 extends over 14 amino acids. Unmatched junction bases numbered 4, after V lost 7 bases and J lost 1 base. Germline values: CDR1 SNHLY, CDR2 FYNNEI. CDR3 sequence: CASTSTGGNTEAFF. CDR3 sequence (DNA): TGTGCCAGCACATCGACAGGGGGGAACACTGAAGCTTTCTTT. Looking up the rest from reference TRBV2 and TRBJ1-1 gives the full variable domain: EPEVTQTPSHQVTQMGQEVILRCVPISNHLYFYWYRQILGQKVEFLVSFYNNEISEKSEIFDDQFSVERPDGSNFTLKIRSTKLEDSAMYFCASTSTGGNTEAFFGQGTRLTVV.

This clone appeared a few times. The chain uses TRBV3-1 (or the pseudogene TRBV3-2) and TRBJ1-1; D is ambiguous. CDR1 is LGHDT, CDR2 YNNKEL, per germline (reference sequence). Trimming cost V 3 bases and J 2 bases, with 13 bases left between them. This CDR3 comprises 15 residues. The CDR3 here is CASSHSQTRNTEAFF. CDR3 nucleotide sequence: TGTGCCAGCAGCCATAGTCAAACCCGAAACACTGAAGCTTTCTTT.

The chain is built from TRBV28 and TRBJ1-1; possibly TRBD1 for D (5 bases). The CDR3 loop spans 15 amino acids. Germline CDR1 and CDR2: MDHEN and SYDVKM. V dropped 5 bases and J dropped 0 bases, with 13 bases sitting between them. The CDR3 DNA sequence: TGTGCCAGCAGTCTGGCAGGGATGATGAACACTGAAGCTTTCTTT. It translates to CASSLAGMMNTEAFF.

The chain has TRBV18 and TRBJ1-4; D not certain. The V end lost 3 bases, the J end lost 1 base, and 9 bases lay between the germline ends. Germline V lookup: CDR1 KGHSH, CDR2 LQKENI. CDR3 length: 15 residues. This chain's CDR3 is CASSPRVGTNEKLFF. The CDR3 DNA is TGTGCCAGCTCACCCCGGGTCGGAACTAATGAAAAACTGTTTTTT.

V is TRBV28 and J is TRBJ1-4; 7 bases align to TRBD1. Losses at the gene ends were 2 bases for V and 5 bases for J; bases not matched to a gene: 5. The CDR3 is 15 amino acids. Germline-derived CDR1 and CDR2 are MDHEN and SYDVKM. DNA for the CDR3: TGTGCCAGCAGTTTAGGTCCAGGGGGGAATGAAAAACTGTTTTTT. The encoded protein is CASSLGPGGNEKLFF.